The present T cell receptor beta chain was sequenced within a study of blood T cell repertoires in COVID-19. The protocol was immunoSEQ multiplex PCR, while the TCRdb copy is restricted to in-frame clones and leaves out a portion. Here the sample spans 150,000 to 200,000 clones, over 75% being singletons. The CDR3 runs 14 residues. The V gene end was trimmed by 5 bases and the J gene end by 2 bases; junction bases not matched to a gene: 5. Germline loops: CDR1 MNHEY, CDR2 SVGAGI. This TCR derives from a woman between 18 and 29 years old who had recovered from COVID-19. The chain recombines TRBV6-5 with TRBJ2-7, with 8 bases fitting TRBD1. Sequencing was done on a sample of PBMCs or T cells enriched from blood (not recorded which). The CDR3 loop reads CASSRTGQPYEQYF. The CDR3 coding sequence is TGTGCCAGCAGTCGGACAGGGCAACCCTACGAGCAGTACTTC.